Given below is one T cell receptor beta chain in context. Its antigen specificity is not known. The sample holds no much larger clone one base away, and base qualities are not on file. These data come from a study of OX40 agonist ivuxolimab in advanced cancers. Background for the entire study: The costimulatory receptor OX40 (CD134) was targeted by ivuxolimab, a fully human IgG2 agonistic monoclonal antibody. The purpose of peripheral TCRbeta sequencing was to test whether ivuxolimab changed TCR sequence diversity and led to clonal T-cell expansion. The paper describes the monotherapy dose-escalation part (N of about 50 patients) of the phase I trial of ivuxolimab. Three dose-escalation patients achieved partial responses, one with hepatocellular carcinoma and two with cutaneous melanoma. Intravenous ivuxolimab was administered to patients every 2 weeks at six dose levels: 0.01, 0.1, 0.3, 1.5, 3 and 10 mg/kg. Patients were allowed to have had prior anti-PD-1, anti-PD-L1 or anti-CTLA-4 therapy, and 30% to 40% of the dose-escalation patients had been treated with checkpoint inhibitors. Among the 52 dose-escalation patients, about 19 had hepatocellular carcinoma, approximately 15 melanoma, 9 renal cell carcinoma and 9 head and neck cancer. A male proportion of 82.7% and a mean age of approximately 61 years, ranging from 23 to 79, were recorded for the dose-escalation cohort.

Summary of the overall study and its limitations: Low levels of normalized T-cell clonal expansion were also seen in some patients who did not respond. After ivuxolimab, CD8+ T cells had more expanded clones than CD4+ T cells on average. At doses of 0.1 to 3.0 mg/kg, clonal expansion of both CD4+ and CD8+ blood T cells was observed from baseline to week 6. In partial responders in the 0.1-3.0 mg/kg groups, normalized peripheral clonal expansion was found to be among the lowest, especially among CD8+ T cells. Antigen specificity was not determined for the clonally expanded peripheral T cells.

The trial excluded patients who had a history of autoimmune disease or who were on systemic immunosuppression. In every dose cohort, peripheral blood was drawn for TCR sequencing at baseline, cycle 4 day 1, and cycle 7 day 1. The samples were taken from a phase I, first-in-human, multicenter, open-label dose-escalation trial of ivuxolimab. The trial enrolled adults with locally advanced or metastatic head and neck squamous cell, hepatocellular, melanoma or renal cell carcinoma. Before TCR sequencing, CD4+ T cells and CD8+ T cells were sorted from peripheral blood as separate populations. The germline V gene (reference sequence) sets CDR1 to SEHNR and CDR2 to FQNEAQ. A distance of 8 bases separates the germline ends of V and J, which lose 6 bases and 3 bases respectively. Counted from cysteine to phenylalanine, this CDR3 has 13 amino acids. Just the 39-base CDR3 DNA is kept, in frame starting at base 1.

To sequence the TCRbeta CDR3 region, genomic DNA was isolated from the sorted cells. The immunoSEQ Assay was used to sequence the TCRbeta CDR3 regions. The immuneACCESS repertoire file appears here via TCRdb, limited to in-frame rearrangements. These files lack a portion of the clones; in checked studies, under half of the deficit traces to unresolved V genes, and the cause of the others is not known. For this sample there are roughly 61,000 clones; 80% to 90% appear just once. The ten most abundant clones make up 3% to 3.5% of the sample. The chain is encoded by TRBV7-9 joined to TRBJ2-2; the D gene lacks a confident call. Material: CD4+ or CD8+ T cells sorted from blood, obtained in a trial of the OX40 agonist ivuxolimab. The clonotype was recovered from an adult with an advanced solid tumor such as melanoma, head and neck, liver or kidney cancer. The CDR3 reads CASRNQDTGELFF. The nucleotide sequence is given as TGTGCCAGCAGAAATCAGGACACCGGGGAGCTGTTTTTT. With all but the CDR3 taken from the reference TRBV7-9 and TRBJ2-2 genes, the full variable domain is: DTGVSQNPRHKITKRGQNVTFRCDPISEHNRLYWYRQTLGQGPEFLTYFQNEAQLEKSRLLSDRFSAERPKGSFSTLEIQRTEQGDSAMYLCASRNQDTGELFFGEGSRLTVL.